A single sample is the source of the 27 T cell receptor beta chains below, sequenced in a study of blood T cell repertoires in COVID-19. The table came from immunoSEQ multiplex PCR; TCRdb's copy has only in-frame clones and leaves some out. The repertoire has about 280,000 clones, roughly 90% of them found once; the top ten carry about 9.8%. Sequenced input: peripheral blood. These TCRs come from a man between 18 and 35 years old with active or convalescent COVID-19.

This clone came up once. V usage is TRBV11-2 and J usage is TRBJ2-7, with D perhaps TRBD1 (6 bases). Trimming removed 4 bases from V and 2 bases from J, with 9 bases in between. This CDR3 contains 13 residues. The V gene's germline CDR1 is SGHAT and CDR2 FQNNGV. CDR3 DNA: TGTGCCAGCAGCTCTCACAGGGCCTACGAGCAGTACTTC. Translated: CASSSHRAYEQYF.

This clone came up once. The chain uses TRBV4-3 and TRBJ1-2; weak D call: TRBD1 (6 bases). Trimming pared 2 bases from V and 2 bases from J, leaving 12 bases between. The CDR3 length is 15 residues. Per the germline V gene, CDR1 is LGHNA and CDR2 is YSLEER. The CDR3 is CASSQLGQFNYGYTF. CDR3 in DNA: TGCGCCAGCAGCCAACTTGGACAGTTCAACTATGGCTACACCTTC.

V is TRBV11-2 and J is TRBJ2-7; TRBD2 matches 7 bases. CDR1 SGHAT and CDR2 FQNNGV come from the germline V gene. The CDR3 extends over 16 amino acids. Trimming took 5 bases from V and 6 from J; bases not matched to a gene: 16. This CDR3 is CASSPLFGGYVGEQYF. CDR3 DNA: TGTGCCAGCAGCCCCCTATTCGGGGGGTATGTGGGCGAGCAGTACTTC.

The chain combines TRBV6-2 or TRBV6-3 with TRBJ1-5, with D possibly being TRBD1 (6 bases). Deletions cut 6 bases from V and 7 bases from J, with 13 bases between. This CDR3 is built from 13 residues. The germline CDR1 and CDR2 sequences are MNHEY and SVGEGT. CDR3 in amino acids: CASSRQGQQPQHF. The CDR3 DNA sequence: TGTGCCAGCAGCCGGCAAGGACAGCAGCCCCAGCATTTT.

The CDR3 region is CSAPDRTKAFF. CDR3 nucleotide sequence: TGCAGTGCCCCGGACAGGACGAAAGCTTTCTTT. The chain recombines TRBV20-1 with TRBJ1-1; 7 nucleotides line up with TRBD1. The ends lost 6 bases at V and 9 bases at J; junction bases unmatched: 7. Per germline, CDR1 DFQATT and CDR2 SNEGSKA (reference sequence). The CDR3 has 11 amino acids.

The chain joins TRBV6-1 to TRBJ2-7, with a possible D match to TRBD1 (6 bases). This CDR3 contains 15 residues. V lost 2 bases and J 5 bases, leaving 16 bases between the germline ends. Germline-derived CDR1 and CDR2 are MNHNS and SASEGT. In DNA form, the CDR3 reads TGTGCCAGCAGTGAATGGACAACAGGGTTACACGAGCAGTACTTC. Protein product: CASSEWTTGLHEQYF.

The chain employs TRBV5-4 and TRBJ2-7; 10 bases are a match to TRBD1. The CDR3 runs to 17 residues. The V gene's germline CDR1 is SGHNT and CDR2 YYREEE (reference sequence). V lost 4 bases and J lost 3; bases outside the gene matches: 13. The CDR3 loop reads CASSTWTGGNSGYEQYF. The CDR3, as DNA: TGTGCCAGCAGCACCTGGACAGGGGGTAACTCGGGCTACGAGCAGTACTTC.

With respect to this clone: At the DNA level, this CDR3 is encoded by other sequences in the same sample as well. The V gene is TRBV3-1 (or the pseudogene TRBV3-2), the J gene TRBJ2-5; TRBD2 aligns across 7 bases. With 4 bases clipped from V and 1 base from J, the junction kept 0 bases outside the gene matches. Germline assignment: CDR1 LGHDT and CDR2 YNNKEL (reference sequence). The CDR3 has 13 amino acids. The CDR3 region has the DNA TGTGCCAGCAGCCGCGGGGGCCAAGAGACCCAGTACTTC. Residues: CASSRGGQETQYF.

V is TRBV5-1 and J is TRBJ1-3, with 10 nucleotides matching TRBD1. CDR1 SGHRS and CDR2 YFSETQ come from the germline V gene. The V segment lost 4 bases and the J segment 8 bases; nucleotides outside the gene matches: 6. The CDR3 totals 14 residues. The CDR3 nucleotides read TGCGCCAGCAGCCAGGGACAGGGGAGAGACACCATATATTTT. This gives the protein CASSQGQGRDTIYF.

The genes are TRBV6-5 and TRBJ1-1; 7 bases line up with TRBD1. Looked up from germline, CDR1 is MNHEY and CDR2 is SVGAGI. There are 14 residues in the CDR3. With V trimmed by 8 bases and J by 4 bases, 10 bases remained unmatched. The CDR3 DNA reads as TGTGCCAGCGGGGTAGGGGGCGGTGGCACTGAAGCTTTCTTT. Residues: CASGVGGGGTEAFF.

The chain joins TRBV27 to TRBJ1-5, with D possibly TRBD1 on 6 matching bases. CDR1 is MNHEY, CDR2 SMNVEV, per germline (reference sequence). V lost 5 bases, J lost 0 bases, and 26 bases lay in between. The CDR3 totals 20 residues. The chain's CDR3 is CASSPLPQTRGGYSNQPQHF. In DNA form, the CDR3 reads TGTGCCAGCAGTCCCCTCCCTCAGACAAGGGGGGGATATAGCAATCAGCCCCAGCATTTT.

The chain employs TRBV5-6 and TRBJ2-2; 7 bases are shared with TRBD2. CDR3 length: 17 amino acids. CDR1 SGHDT and CDR2 YYEEEE come from the germline V gene. Unmatched junction bases numbered 13, after V lost 4 bases and J lost 4 bases. The CDR3 DNA reads as TGTGCCAGCAGCCTGGGAGACGGGGGGAGAGGCACCGGGGAGCTGTTTTTT. Translating gives CASSLGDGGRGTGELFF.

This chain connects TRBV18 to TRBJ1-1; the D gene is possibly TRBD1 (5 bases). Trimming stripped 2 bases from V and 1 base from J, with 14 bases between. The germline CDR1 and CDR2 sequences are KGHSH and LQKENI. The CDR3 has 16 amino acids. The CDR3 region is CASSPTARGGNTEAFF. The CDR3 DNA sequence: TGTGCCAGCTCACCAACCGCTAGGGGCGGGAACACTGAAGCTTTCTTT.

This rearrangement joins TRBV2 to TRBJ2-3; weak D call: TRBD2 (6 bases). Germline CDR1 reads SNHLY; CDR2 reads FYNNEI. CDR3 size: 15 residues. The ends were cut back, 6 bases at V and 4 bases at J, with 17 bases in the middle. The CDR3 DNA is TGTGCCAGCAGCGTTACGGGACTCCTTGCAGATACGCAGTATTTT. Translated, it gives CASSVTGLLADTQYF.

This chain uses TRBV21-1 with TRBJ2-7; the D call of TRBD2 is as the table states it, not checked on the DNA. TRBV21-1 is listed as a pseudogene. CDR3 size: 16 residues. The CDR3 region is CASSKEKAGTTYEQYF. CDR3 coding DNA: TGTGCCAGCAGCAAAGAGAAAGCGGGGACTACCTACGAGCAGTACTTC.

The chain carries TRBV24-1 and TRBJ1-2; D is perhaps TRBD1 (6 bases). With 4 bases removed from V and 9 bases from J, the gap between germline ends came to 11 bases. CDR1 and CDR2 from the germline V gene are KGHDR and SFDVKD. This CDR3 has 12 amino acids. Here the CDR3 reads CATSDETGRYTF. CDR3 nucleotides: TGTGCCACCAGTGACGAGACAGGTCGCTACACCTTC.

V is TRBV19 and J is TRBJ1-5; 9 bases are a match to TRBD1. The CDR3 has 18 residues. The junction had 12 bases not matched to a gene; V was cut back by 5 bases and J by 1 base. Germline loops: CDR1 LNHDA, CDR2 SQIVND (reference sequence). The DNA for the CDR3 is TGTGCCAGTAGTTCAATTCTCACAGGGGGCCTAAGCAATCAGCCCCAGCATTTT. This sequence encodes CASSSILTGGLSNQPQHF.

The chain has TRBV7-9 and TRBJ2-2, with TRBD2 matching 10 bases. Looked up from germline, CDR1 is SEHNR and CDR2 is FQNEAQ (reference sequence). Trimming removed 3 bases from V and 5 bases from J; junction bases left unmatched: 6. The length of the CDR3 is 16 residues. As DNA, the CDR3 is TGTGCCAGCAGCTTTTTAGCGGGGGGAACGACCGGGGAGCTGTTTTTT. This translates into CASSFLAGGTTGELFF.

The chain joins TRBV10-3 to TRBJ2-2; perhaps TRBD1 as D (5 bases). Per the germline V gene, CDR1 is ENHRY and CDR2 is SYGVKD. This CDR3 contains 12 residues. Trimming shortened V by 8 bases and J by 3 bases, and 7 bases separated the two germline ends. The CDR3 DNA reads TGTGCCATCTTCAGGGACACCGGGGAGCTGTTTTTT. This encodes CAIFRDTGELFF.

CDR3 in amino acids: CASSLRGSGVYEQYF. The CDR3 coding sequence is TGTGCCAGCAGTTTAAGAGGGAGTGGGGTCTACGAGCAGTACTTC. V is TRBV27 and J is TRBJ2-7, with D maybe TRBD2 (5 bases). The CDR3 spans 15 residues. The germline gives CDR1 MNHEY, CDR2 SMNVEV (reference sequence). Trimming stripped 2 bases from V and 3 bases from J, with 14 bases between.

The gene calls are TRBV7-2 and TRBJ1-1; D ambiguous. CDR1 SGHTA and CDR2 FQGNSA come from the germline V gene. The V and J ends lost 1 base and 7 bases respectively, with 7 bases between them. The CDR3 length is 12 residues. The CDR3 reads CASSLGRHEAFF. CDR3 coding DNA: TGTGCCAGCAGCTTAGGTAGACATGAAGCTTTCTTT.

CDR3: CASSVFRTAPLNIQYF. DNA of the CDR3: TGTGCCAGCAGCGTATTCCGGACAGCCCCTTTAAACATTCAGTACTTC. This chain connects TRBV7-2 to TRBJ2-4, with a tentative D call TRBD1 (6 bases). V gave up 5 bases and J gave up 6 bases, with 20 bases separating them. Germline CDR1 is SGHTA and CDR2 is FQGNSA. CDR3 length: 16 amino acids.

This clone has a single count. V gene TRBV25-1 combines with J gene TRBJ2-7, with 11 bases that match TRBD1. CDR3 length: 16 residues. Germline V gene sequence: CDR1 MGHDK, CDR2 SYGVNS. V gave up 1 base and J gave up 2 bases; unmatched junction bases: 4. In nucleotides, the CDR3 is TGTGCCAGCAGTGAATGGGACAGGGGGGCAACCTACGAGCAGTACTTC. Translated, it gives CASSEWDRGATYEQYF.

The rearrangement links TRBV5-1 to TRBJ2-3; 8 nucleotides align to TRBD2. The ends lost 5 bases at V and 7 bases at J; junction bases unmatched: 15. The CDR3 is made up of 16 amino acids. Germline V gene sequence: CDR1 SGHRS, CDR2 YFSETQ. CDR3 coding DNA: TGCGCCAGCAGTCAGGACGCGAGGCTAGCGGGTAATACGCAGTATTTT. The encoded protein is CASSQDARLAGNTQYF.

The genes are TRBV7-6 and TRBJ2-1; maybe TRBD2 (6 bases). The CDR3 runs 17 residues. The germline V gene encodes CDR1 SGHVS and CDR2 FNYEAQ. Trimming shortened V by 1 base and J by 0 bases, and 13 bases separated the two germline ends. The CDR3 spells CASSLVGVTSSYNEQFF. The DNA of the CDR3 is TGTGCCAGCAGCTTAGTAGGTGTGACTAGCTCCTACAATGAGCAGTTCTTC.

This rearrangement joins TRBV5-6 to TRBJ1-2, with D tentatively TRBD1 (5 bases). CDR3 length equals 14 residues. Germline V gives CDR1 SGHDT, CDR2 YYEEEE. V dropped 5 bases and J dropped 6 bases, with 17 bases sitting between them. The CDR3, as DNA: TGTGCCAGCAGTTACGGACACTATGGGGATGGCTACACCTTC. Translating it yields CASSYGHYGDGYTF.

This clone has a handful of counts. The chain combines TRBV15 with TRBJ1-1, with D unclear. The V gene's germline CDR1 is LNHNV and CDR2 YYDKDF (reference sequence). The ends were cut back, 5 bases at V and 0 bases at J, with 16 bases in the middle. The CDR3 contains 16 residues. The CDR3 protein is CATSARTHKMNTEAFF. The CDR3 bases are TGTGCCACCAGCGCCCGGACTCATAAGATGAACACTGAAGCTTTCTTT.